The clone carrying this TCR beta chain was counted many times. Its antigen remains unknown. This specimen belongs to a study of post-analysis software for immune sequencing data. Findings and caveats of the study: About five TRBV segments were more frequent in patients than controls; TRBV5-6, TRBV5-1 and TRBV20-1 belonged to this group.

From germline, CDR1 is SGHVS and CDR2 FQNEAQ. V lost 4 bases and J lost 13, with 16 bases in between. The CDR3 runs 12 residues. TCR beta libraries were prepared from cDNA with unique molecular identifiers. TCRdb re-derived calls from the PCR reads in MiXCR, one entry per CDR3 protein. Of around 260,000 distinct CDR3 sequences in the sample, 30% to 45% are singletons; the top ten hold approximately 4.6%. The sequence was obtained from a girl aged 5-17 years with multiple sclerosis. The sequencing input was blood. This rearrangement joins TRBV7-8 to TRBJ1-2; a weak D match, TRBD1 (6 bases). The CDR3 nucleotides are TGTGCCAGCAGCTCCACAGGGCCCTCTCTCACCTTC. As protein: CASSSTGPSLTF.